What follows is one T cell receptor (beta chain) and its context. The antigen remains undetermined. Libraries were prepared by immunoSEQ multiplex PCR; TCRdb keeps only in-frame clonotypes and omits some of them. The profile shows 14,000 or so clones, 75% to 80% of them singletons. CDR3 length: 14 amino acids. Trimming cost V 3 bases and J 0 bases; bases outside gene matches: 2. Germline V gives CDR1 SGHRS, CDR2 YFSETQ. The data belong to a study of vaccination effects on CD4 cells after COVID-19. ViraFEST expansion of antigen-specific CD4+ T cells with viral peptide pools preceded sequencing. The culture ran for approximately 10 days before CD4+ T cells were isolated. Confirmation by PCR established that the person had SARS-CoV-2 infection between March and December 2020. Participants received two doses of either the BNT162b2 or mRNA-1273 vaccine.

This clonotype originated in a human donor who had a prior SARS-CoV-2 infection. The sequences come from CD4+ T cells from PBMCs cultured with HCoV-NL63 spike peptides, collected after COVID-19 vaccination. The chain couples TRBV5-1 to TRBJ1-1; 7 positions match TRBD1. This CDR3 reads CASSSDRMNTEAFF. For the CDR3, the DNA is TGCGCCAGCAGCTCGGACAGGATGAACACTGAAGCTTTCTTT.